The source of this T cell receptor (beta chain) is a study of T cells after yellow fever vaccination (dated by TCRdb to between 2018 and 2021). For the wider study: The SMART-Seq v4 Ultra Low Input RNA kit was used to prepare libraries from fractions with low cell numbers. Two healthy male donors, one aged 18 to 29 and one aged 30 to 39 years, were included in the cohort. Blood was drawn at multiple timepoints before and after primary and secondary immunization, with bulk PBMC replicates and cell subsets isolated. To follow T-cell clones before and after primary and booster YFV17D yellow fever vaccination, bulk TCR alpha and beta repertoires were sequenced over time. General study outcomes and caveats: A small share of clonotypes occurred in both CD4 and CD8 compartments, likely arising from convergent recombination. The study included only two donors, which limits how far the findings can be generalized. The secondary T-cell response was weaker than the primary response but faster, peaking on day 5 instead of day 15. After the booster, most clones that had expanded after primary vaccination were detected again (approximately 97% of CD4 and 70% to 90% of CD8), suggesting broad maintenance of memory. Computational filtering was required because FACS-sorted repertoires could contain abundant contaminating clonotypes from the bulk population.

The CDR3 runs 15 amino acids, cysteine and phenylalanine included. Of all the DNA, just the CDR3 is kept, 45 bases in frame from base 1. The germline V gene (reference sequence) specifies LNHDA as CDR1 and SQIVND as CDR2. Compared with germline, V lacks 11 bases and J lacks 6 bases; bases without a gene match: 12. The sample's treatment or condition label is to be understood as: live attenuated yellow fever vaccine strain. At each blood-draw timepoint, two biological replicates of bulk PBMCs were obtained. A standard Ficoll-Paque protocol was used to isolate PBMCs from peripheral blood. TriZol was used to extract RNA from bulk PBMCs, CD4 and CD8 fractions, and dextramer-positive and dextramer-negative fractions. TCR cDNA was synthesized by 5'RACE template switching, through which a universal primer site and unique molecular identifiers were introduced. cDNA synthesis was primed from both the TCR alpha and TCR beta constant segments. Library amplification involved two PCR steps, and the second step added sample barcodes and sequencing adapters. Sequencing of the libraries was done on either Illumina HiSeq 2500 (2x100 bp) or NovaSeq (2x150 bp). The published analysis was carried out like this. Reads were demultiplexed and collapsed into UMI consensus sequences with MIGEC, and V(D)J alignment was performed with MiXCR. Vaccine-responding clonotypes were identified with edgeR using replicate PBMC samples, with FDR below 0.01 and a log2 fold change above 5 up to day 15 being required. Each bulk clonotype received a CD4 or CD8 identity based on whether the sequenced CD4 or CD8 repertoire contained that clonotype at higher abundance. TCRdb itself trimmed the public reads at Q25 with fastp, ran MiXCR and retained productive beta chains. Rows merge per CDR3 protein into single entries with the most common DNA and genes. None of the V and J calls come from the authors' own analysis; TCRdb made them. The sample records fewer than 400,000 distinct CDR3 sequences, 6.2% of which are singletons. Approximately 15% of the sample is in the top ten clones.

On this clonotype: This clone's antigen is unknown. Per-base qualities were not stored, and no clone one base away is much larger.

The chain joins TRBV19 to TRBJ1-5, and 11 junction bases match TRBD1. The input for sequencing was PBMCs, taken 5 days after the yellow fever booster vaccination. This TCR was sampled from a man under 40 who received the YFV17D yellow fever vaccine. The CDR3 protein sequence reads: CAGAWTGGWSQPQHF. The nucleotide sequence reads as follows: TGTGCCGGGGCCTGGACAGGGGGCTGGAGTCAGCCCCAGCATTTT.